The present T cell receptor (beta chain) was sequenced within a study of blood T cell repertoires in COVID-19 (dated by TCRdb to about 2020). As for the study more broadly: Samples covering the acute and convalescent phases of COVID-19 were provided by collaborators in the United States, Italy and Spain. The material from the prospective study consisted of cDNA or gDNA derived from T cells, B-cell-depleted T cells, or PBMCs. Deeply sampled blood TCRbeta repertoires from subjects exposed to, actively infected with, or recovered from COVID-19 were included in the dataset. A freely available public database, intended as a resource for researchers studying the immune response to SARS-CoV-2, is where the repertoires were released. Samples were obtained from the ongoing ImmuneRACE study (first 160 participants) and from about 1,300 subjects provided by 6 global collaborators. A de-identified subject ID, COVID-19 status, age in years and sex were almost always included in the sample metadata. Where available, HLA class I and class II types were taken from metadata supplied by the sample provider and were not determined by assay-based typing. Overall results and qualifications from the work: The quantity of clinical and demographic metadata differed by source and by participant and was supplied without curation.

Samples from volunteer blood donors who had recovered from COVID-19 were contributed by a second Seattle source. Each collaborating institution followed its own protocols to collect whole blood in K2EDTA tubes. For TCRbeta analysis, collaborators shipped samples as frozen whole blood, isolated PBMCs, or DNA extracted from either of those sample types. TCRbeta CDR3 regions were amplified from genomic DNA using the immunoSEQ Assay, a bias-controlled multiplex PCR. The paper's processing steps were these. Within the assay, amplification of reference gene primers was used to estimate how many nucleated cells each sample contained. To quantify the absolute abundance of each unique TCRbeta CDR3 rearrangement, sequence reads were collapsed and filtered. For each sample, productive Simpson clonality was calculated by taking the square root of Simpson's diversity index across productive rearrangements. Sourced from immuneACCESS, this table was stored by TCRdb with only in-frame sequences that have V and J called. A share of the clones is absent; for the studies checked, an unresolved V gene accounts for under half, and the remainder has no known explanation. V and J calls and clone size follow that table, whereas D and trimming were derived from the DNA. Across this sample there are 200,000 to 300,000 clones, with approximately 86% seen only once. The ten biggest clones cover over 7.5% of the sample.

CDR1 and CDR2, looked up from the germline V gene (reference sequence), are WNHNN and SYGVQD. Germline trimming amounts to 2 bases on V and 7 bases on J, with 3 as the count of junction bases outside the gene matches. The CDR3, cysteine through phenylalanine, is 14 amino acids long. Of all the DNA, just the CDR3 is kept, 42 bases in frame from base 1. A note on this clone: No antigen is known for it. Base qualities are not provided; no much larger clone lies one nucleotide away.

Sequencing was done on a sample of peripheral blood. The V gene is TRBV10-1 and the J gene is TRBJ2-2; TRBD1 matches 8 bases in the middle. The receptor comes from a man in his forties or fifties who had recovered from COVID-19. Read as DNA, the sequence is TGCGCCAGCAGTGAGGGACAGGGCGGCGGGGAGCTGTTTTTT. Its protein product is CASSEGQGGGELFF.